These 20 T cell receptor beta chains were all obtained from the same sample, sequenced in a study of T-cell reconstitution after alpha-beta-depleted transplantation in children. Unique molecular identifiers tagged the TCRbeta library. TCRdb re-called the PCR reads through MiXCR, storing one row per CDR3 protein. The table has roughly 350,000 distinct CDR3 sequences, under 20% seen once. The sample was PBMCs, mostly from graft donor cells, taken 360 days after TCRalphabeta/CD19-depleted stem cell transplant. The receptor source for this set is a male patient between 2 and 10 years old who had a stem cell transplant for acute lymphoblastic leukemia, so the T cells may come from the graft donor.

This clonotype was detected many times. The V gene is TRBV9, the J gene TRBJ2-7, with 7 bases identical to TRBD1. Germline V gene lookup returns CDR1 SGDLS and CDR2 YYNGEE. The CDR3 has 13 amino acids. The J segment lost 5 bases and the V segment lost 4 bases, leaving 6 bases of the junction unmatched. In DNA form, the CDR3 reads TGTGCCAGCAGCTCCTCGACAGGGAACGAGCAGTACTTC. Its protein product is CASSSSTGNEQYF. Full variable domain (remainder filled in from reference TRBV9 and TRBJ2-7): DSGVTQTPKHLITATGQRVTLRCSPRSGDLSVYWYQQSLDQGLQFLIQYYNGEERAKGNILERFSAQQFPDLHSELNLSSLELGDSALYFCASSSSTGNEQYFGPGTRLTVT.

This clonotype was seen a handful of times. J is TRBJ2-3 and V is TRBV7-9; D gene ambiguous. CDR1 is SEHNR, CDR2 FQNEAQ, per germline (reference sequence). There are 13 residues in the CDR3. Trimming shortened V by 0 bases and J by 4 bases, and 5 bases separated the two germline ends. The CDR3 sequence: CASSLANADTQYF. The CDR3 nucleotides read TGTGCCAGCAGCTTAGCGAACGCAGATACGCAGTATTTT.

This clonotype was seen repeatedly, ten times or more. The junction departs from germline at one end; a sequencing error may be responsible. The chain combines TRBV7-7 with TRBJ2-1; 7 bases line up with TRBD2. This CDR3 region has 13 residues. Germline CDR1 SSHAT, CDR2 FNYEAQ (reference sequence). The CDR3 spells CASSLSGGNEQFF. CDR3 sequence (DNA): TGTGCTAGCAGCTTATCGGGGGGCAATGAGCAGTTCTTC.

The rearrangement joins TRBV13 to TRBJ2-1; D gene uncertain. From germline, CDR1 is PRHDT and CDR2 FYEKMQ (reference sequence). The V end lost 1 base, the J end lost 5 bases, and 9 bases lay between the germline ends. The CDR3 loop spans 14 amino acids. The CDR3 DNA reads as TGTGCCAGCAGCTTAGAGGTAGGGAACAATGAGCAGTTCTTC. Amino acid sequence: CASSLEVGNNEQFF.

On this clonotype itself: No conserved phenylalanine or tryptophan is present at the end of the CDR3, so a read error is the likely explanation. The CDR3 sequence: CASTRGTNIQYS. Here the CDR3 DNA reads TGTGCCAGCACCAGGGGGACAAACATTCAGTACTCC. The V gene is TRBV28, the J gene TRBJ2-4; TRBD1 agrees at 7 bases. J was trimmed by 6 bases and V by 7 bases; bases with no gene match: 3. CDR3 size: 12 residues. Per the germline V gene, CDR1 is MDHEN and CDR2 is SYDVKM.

The genes are TRBV15 and TRBJ2-3, with D hard to call. The CDR3 runs 14 residues. Germline V gene data show CDR1 as LNHNV and CDR2 as YYDKDF (reference sequence). V lost 1 base, J lost 2 bases, and 7 bases lay in between. The CDR3 reads CATSRGIFTDTQYF. The CDR3 DNA follows: TGTGCCACCAGCAGAGGAATCTTCACAGATACGCAGTATTTT.

This clonotype was counted only a few times. The chain joins TRBV4-1 to TRBJ1-4, with 7 bases identical to TRBD1. The CDR3 has 17 residues. Germline CDR1 is MGHRA and CDR2 is YSYEKL. The V and J ends lost 6 bases and 6 bases, in that order; junction bases with no gene match: 16. CDR3 residues: CASSQPWTGSADEKLFF. CDR3 nucleotides: TGCGCCAGCAGTCAGCCTTGGACAGGCTCCGCCGATGAAAAACTGTTTTTT.

The chain employs TRBV9 and TRBJ2-3; TRBD1 matches 9 bases. The CDR3 runs to 17 residues. Trimming at V came to 1 base and at J to 1 base, leaving 7 bases not matched to a gene. CDR1 is SGDLS, CDR2 YYNGEE, per germline. CDR3 sequence reads: CASSVSTGGRGTDTQYF. The DNA of the CDR3 is TGTGCCAGCAGCGTATCAACAGGGGGCCGAGGCACAGATACGCAGTATTTT.

A few counts support this clonotype. The chain carries TRBV29-1 and TRBJ2-2; D not certain. The V gene's germline CDR1 is SQVTM and CDR2 ANQGSEA. This CDR3 is 11 amino acids long. Deletions cut 1 base from V and 6 bases from J, with 3 bases between. The CDR3, as DNA: TGCAGCGTTGAAGGAGCCGGGGAGCTGTTTTTT. Its translation: CSVEGAGELFF.

This sequence joins TRBV5-1 and TRBJ2-1; 9 nucleotides agree with TRBD2. The CDR3 runs to 15 residues. V dropped 4 bases and J dropped 5; count of bases not matched to a gene: 7. CDR1 and CDR2 (germline): SGHRS, YFSETQ. This chain's CDR3 is CASSPKVAGDNEQFF. The CDR3 DNA sequence: TGCGCCAGCAGCCCCAAAGTAGCGGGGGACAATGAGCAGTTCTTC.

The chain links TRBV10-3 to TRBJ2-3; D is unresolved. In germline, CDR1 is ENHRY, CDR2 SYGVKD. V was clipped by 0 bases and J by 4 bases, with 11 bases between them. The CDR3 is 15 residues long. CDR3 sequence (DNA): TGTGCCATCAGTGAGTCGCCTAGTAGTGCAGATACGCAGTATTTT. It translates to CAISESPSSADTQYF.

This clonotype came up a few times. The V gene is TRBV24-1, the J gene TRBJ2-3; D might be TRBD1 (6 bases). Germline CDR1 is KGHDR and CDR2 is SFDVKD. With 0 bases removed from V and 2 bases from J, the gap between germline ends came to 20 bases. The CDR3 totals 19 residues. CDR3 sequence: CATSDLDSRTAPYTDTQYF. The CDR3 nucleotides are TGTGCCACCAGTGATTTGGACTCCCGGACAGCCCCTTACACAGATACGCAGTATTTT.

J is TRBJ2-1 and V is TRBV7-9; maybe TRBD2 (6 bases). Trimming cost V 3 bases and J 9 bases, with 21 bases left between them. Germline loops: CDR1 SEHNR, CDR2 FQNEAQ (reference sequence). The CDR3 spans 16 residues. The CDR3 nucleotides are TGTGCCAGCAGCTTCGAGTCCGGGACTGGATCGGGTGAGCAGTTCTTC. Translated: CASSFESGTGSGEQFF.

This chain uses TRBV12-3 or TRBV12-4 with TRBJ1-5; no clear D gene. The CDR3 spans 13 residues. The V gene lost 7 bases and the J gene lost 7 bases, with 14 bases spanning the gap. The CDR3 here is CASTIDTFQPQHF. The CDR3 DNA is TGTGCCAGCACCATCGACACCTTCCAGCCCCAGCATTTT.

The chain employs TRBV12-5 and TRBJ2-3; D is uncertain. CDR3 length equals 12 residues. Germline values: CDR1 LGHNT, CDR2 FRNRAP. Trimming cost V 8 bases and J 2 bases, with 8 bases left between them. In nucleotides, the CDR3 is TGTGCTAGTAAGACTGCCACAGATACGCAGTATTTT. Translated: CASKTATDTQYF.

This clonotype showed up just a few times. The chain is built from TRBV5-5 and TRBJ2-3; TRBD1 matches 7 bases. This CDR3 comprises 16 residues. After removal of 1 base from V and 2 bases from J, the junction contained 7 bases not matched to a gene. CDR1 and CDR2 (germline): SGHKS, YYEKEE (reference sequence). The CDR3 here is CASSLLSGGHTDTQYF. CDR3 bases: TGTGCCAGCAGCTTGTTGTCAGGGGGACACACAGATACGCAGTATTTT.

This clonotype has ten or more counts. The genes are TRBV11-1 and TRBJ2-5, with TRBD2 matching 8 bases. The V gene's germline CDR1 is SGHAT and CDR2 FQDESV (reference sequence). The J segment lost 5 bases and the V segment lost 7 bases, leaving 6 bases of the junction unmatched. This CDR3 is 13 amino acids long. The CDR3 nucleotides are TGTGCCAGCAACCACCCGGGGGGGGAGACCCAGTACTTC. Residues: CASNHPGGETQYF.

The sample holds a few counts of this clonotype. The genes are TRBV20-1 and TRBJ2-7; the D is unclear. V was clipped by 4 bases and J by 3 bases, with 16 bases between them. This CDR3 contains 14 residues. CDR1 and CDR2 from the germline V gene are DFQATT and SNEGSKA (reference sequence). CDR3 amino acids: CSATDLRLRYEQYF. For the CDR3, the DNA is TGCAGTGCTACCGACTTAAGGTTACGCTACGAGCAGTACTTC.

The chain carries TRBV7-9 and TRBJ1-5; D not certain. Per the germline V gene, CDR1 is SEHNR and CDR2 is FQNEAQ (reference sequence). V was trimmed by 4 bases and J by 0 bases, leaving 7 bases between them. The CDR3 consists of 14 residues. The DNA for the CDR3 is TGTGCCAGCAGCTCCAAACTTAGCAATCAGCCCCAGCATTTT. Translation gives CASSSKLSNQPQHF.

In DNA form, the CDR3 reads TGCGCCATGGGCTCGAGCCTGCTCTACAATGAGCAGTTCTTC. It encodes CAMGSSLLYNEQFF. The V gene is TRBV5-1, the J gene TRBJ2-1; D not certain. The ends were cut back, 9 bases at V and 3 bases at J, with 16 bases in the middle. CDR1 and CDR2 (germline): SGHRS, YFSETQ. The CDR3 consists of 14 residues.